This T cell receptor (beta chain) was captured by sequencing in a study of blood T cell repertoires in COVID-19. As for the study in general: The samples span acute and convalescent COVID-19 from the United States, Italy and Spain. PBMCs, B-cell-depleted T cells, or T cells were the source of the cDNA or gDNA that made up the material.

V was clipped by 3 bases and J by 6 bases, with 17 bases between them. Germline CDR1 is SEHNR and CDR2 is FQNEAQ (reference sequence). The CDR3 sequence is 15 residues long. Seattle's enrolled individuals joined amid active infection and were then monitored longitudinally. Methods used by the authors: Researchers report that nucleated cell counts were estimated from reference gene primer amplification. Produced via immunoSEQ multiplex PCR; TCRdb's table is partial and in-frame only. Clone size and V and J calls were adopted from that table, with D and trimming inferred from the DNA. The repertoire holds 300,000 to 450,000 clones, with about nine tenths as singletons.

The TCR sequence derives from a woman in her sixties or seventies with COVID-19, enrolled during active disease. Sequenced: peripheral blood. The chain links TRBV7-9 to TRBJ1-2, with D possibly matching TRBD1 (6 bases). The CDR3 nucleotides read TGTGCCAGCAGCTTCCAGGGGACCTCAACCCATGGCTACACCTTC. Translated, it gives CASSFQGTSTHGYTF.